The clone carrying this TCR beta chain was seen only a few times. The time point is: newly diagnosed GD, antithyroid drugs for less than 3 months. With RNA extracted from PBMCs as input, the TCR library was made. Graves' disease diagnosis was established per American Thyroid Association guidelines. The source of the sample is a study of regulatory T cells in long-lasting Graves disease. Trimming pared 1 base from V and 0 bases from J, leaving 9 bases between. The CDR3 contains 16 residues. CDR1 is LGHDT and CDR2 is YNNKEL in the germline V gene (reference sequence). The authors built TCR beta libraries using iRepertoire HTBI primers and Arm-PCR of CDR3 regions. From the multiplex PCR reads, TCRdb called clonotypes with MiXCR, one entry per CDR3 protein. This table holds 350,000 to 400,000 distinct CDR3 sequences, roughly 15% found once. These same data were also listed under a study on T cells in Graves' hyperthyroidism and ophthalmopathy. That source adds: Researchers defined stable Graves' hyperthyroidism as no ophthalmopathy progression within 18 months. In simple terms, a model built on 13 V-J features told ophthalmopathy apart from stable hyperthyroidism.

This sequence joins TRBV3-1 and TRBJ1-4; D unclear. This clonotype originated in a woman younger than 30 with Graves disease. The sample here was peripheral blood mononuclear cells (PBMCs), taken at new diagnosis, from a patient treated with antithyroid drugs. The CDR3 loop is CASSQVELTTNEKLFF. For the CDR3, the DNA is TGTGCCAGCAGCCAAGTCGAACTTACAACTAATGAAAAACTGTTTTTT.